The clone carrying this TCR beta chain appeared a few times. Its antigen is as yet unknown. There are 15 residues in the CDR3. V was shortened by 3 bases and J by 0 bases, with 9 bases between the two germline ends. Germline CDR1 MNHNY, CDR2 SVGAGI (reference sequence). This record comes from a study of cytomegalovirus exposure and HLA in healthy donors. Both 60 Vbeta primers and 13 Jbeta primers went into the PCR. Clones were read by immunoSEQ multiplex PCR, and TCRdb kept only the in-frame ones, dropping some. Here the sample spans 120,000 or so clones, about 78% being singletons. Study-wide findings and caveats: Most TCR beta V segments were productive about 87% or about 30% of the time in an earlier analysis.

Sequences were obtained from PBMCs. The V gene is TRBV6-6, the J gene TRBJ2-1, with D maybe TRBD2 (5 bases). The TCR was taken from a man aged 30 to 39 in good health and CMV-seronegative. The CDR3 coding sequence is TGTGCCAGCAGTTATAGCGATCCCTCCTACAATGAGCAGTTCTTC. Protein sequence: CASSYSDPSYNEQFF.